Sequencing of this TCR beta chain was carried out in a study of beta chain features in type 1 diabetes. Whole-study findings and limits: Researchers reported that naive, central memory and Treg TCRB repertoires appeared more similar in patients than in healthy donors. Among patients with Type 1 diabetes, TCRB CDR3s were moderately but significantly shorter in every one of the four CD4+ subsets.

This clone occurred a few times. The antigen is not known. It was one heparinised blood draw, averaging about 116 mL, that each donor gave. By way of CD45RO/CCR7/CD25/CD127/CD95/CD27, the CD4+ regulatory, stem cell-like memory, central memory and naive cells were sorted. Reverse transcribing all isolated RNA meant expressed TCRB transcripts were sequenced. Reads from naive, central memory and regulatory T cell samples averaged roughly 3.8 million. Libraries were prepared by immunoSEQ multiplex PCR; TCRdb keeps only in-frame clonotypes and omits some of them. The sample contains about 660,000 clones, about 14% of which appear only once. V gave up 1 base and J gave up 6 bases, with 11 bases separating them. CDR3 length: 14 amino acids. Germline V CDR1 and CDR2: SGHRS, YFSETQ.

The origin of this receptor is a young man with type 1 diabetes. V is TRBV5-1 and J is TRBJ2-4, with unresolved D. Input material: naive CD4+ T cells from blood. CDR3 bases: TGCGCCAGCAGCTTGTTGGTCGGCGGAAACATTCAGTACTTC. Residues: CASSLLVGGNIQYF.